Following are 18 T cell receptor beta chains from one sample sequenced in a study of control samples from healthy donors and cancer patients. This table comes from immunoSEQ multiplex PCR, and its TCRdb copy is limited to in-frame clones, with some not included. The sample lists approximately 150,000 clones; approximately 94% were seen once. Sequenced material: PBMCs. The source is a man aged 55 to 70 with colorectal cancer.

The chain carries TRBV18 and TRBJ2-1; D unresolved. From germline, CDR1 is KGHSH and CDR2 LQKENI. Trimming took off 0 bases at V and 2 bases at J, with 5 bases between the two ends. This CDR3 comprises 14 residues. CDR3 bases: TGTGCCAGCTCACCACCCCACCCCTACAATGAGCAGTTCTTC. As protein: CASSPPHPYNEQFF.

This chain connects TRBV4-1 to TRBJ1-4; D unresolved. The CDR3 has 15 residues. Germline V gene sequence: CDR1 MGHRA, CDR2 YSYEKL. With 5 bases removed from V and 8 bases from J, the gap between germline ends came to 18 bases. CDR3 sequence reads: CASSSPGSTNEKLFF. In DNA, the CDR3 is TGCGCCAGCAGCTCACCGGGCTCCACCAACGAAAAACTGTTTTTT.

The J gene is TRBJ1-6, the V gene TRBV30; TRBD1 is a possible D gene (6 bases). V lost 2 bases to trimming and J lost 6 bases, with 11 bases between them. This CDR3 is 14 amino acids long. The germline V gene has CDR1 GTSNPN and CDR2 SVGIG (reference sequence). The CDR3 protein is CAWSSQGSNSPLHF. The DNA of the CDR3 is TGTGCCTGGAGTAGTCAGGGGAGTAATTCACCCCTCCACTTT.

The V call is TRBV6-5, the J call TRBJ2-5, with 8 bases matching TRBD2. Germline values: CDR1 MNHEY, CDR2 SVGAGI. The CDR3 has 15 amino acids. With V trimmed by 8 bases and J by 1 base, 9 bases remained unmatched. CDR3 sequence reads: CASGTGGKRQETQYF. DNA for the CDR3: TGTGCCAGCGGGACGGGAGGGAAACGCCAAGAGACCCAGTACTTC.

The chain joins TRBV2 to TRBJ1-2, with 8 positions matching TRBD1. This CDR3 has 14 residues. The ends lost 7 bases at V and 4 bases at J; junction bases unmatched: 8. Per germline, CDR1 SNHLY and CDR2 FYNNEI. CDR3 residues: CASKIEGQVYGYTF. CDR3 DNA sequence: TGTGCCAGCAAGATCGAGGGACAGGTCTATGGCTACACCTTC.

The chain combines TRBV7-8 with TRBJ1-5, with unresolved D. Germline lookup yields CDR1 SGHVS and CDR2 FQNEAQ. Trimming took 4 bases from V and 0 from J, leaving 13 bases between them. The CDR3 runs 16 residues. The CDR3 reads CASSSLGGYSNQPQHF. For the CDR3, the DNA is TGTGCCAGCAGCTCCTTGGGAGGGTATAGCAATCAGCCCCAGCATTTT.

V and J are TRBV29-1 and TRBJ2-5, with a possible D match to TRBD1 (6 bases). V gave up 4 bases and J gave up 2 bases, with 14 bases separating them. The CDR3 extends over 14 amino acids. Germline V lookup: CDR1 SQVTM, CDR2 ANQGSEA. CDR3 in DNA: TGCAGCGTTGGAATGACAGGACATCAAGAGACCCAGTACTTC. It is translated as CSVGMTGHQETQYF.

The chain has TRBV28 and TRBJ1-4, with D hard to call. The CDR3 consists of 12 residues. Trimming shortened V by 4 bases and J by 7 bases, and 7 bases separated the two germline ends. Looked up from germline, CDR1 is MDHEN and CDR2 is SYDVKM. CDR3 sequence: CASSWVGEKLFF. In DNA, the CDR3 is TGTGCCAGCAGTTGGGTAGGTGAAAAACTGTTTTTT.

This chain joins TRBV29-1 and TRBJ1-1; TRBD1 might be the D (5 bases). This CDR3 spans 12 amino acids. CDR1 and CDR2 (germline): SQVTM, ANQGSEA. V lost 4 bases, J lost 5 bases, and 11 bases lay in between. The CDR3 reads CSVVGGATEAFF. CDR3 coding DNA: TGCAGCGTTGTCGGTGGGGCGACTGAAGCTTTCTTT.

The CDR3 is CASWGSGFTDTQYF. In DNA form, the CDR3 reads TGTGCCAGCTGGGGAAGCGGGTTCACAGATACGCAGTATTTT. The chain links TRBV27 to TRBJ2-3; tentative D call: TRBD2 (6 bases). V shed 8 bases and J shed 2 bases, with 14 bases lying between them. Germline assignment: CDR1 MNHEY and CDR2 SMNVEV (reference sequence). CDR3 length: 14 amino acids.

This chain connects TRBV7-2 to TRBJ2-2, with D perhaps TRBD1 (6 bases). The CDR3 sequence is 13 residues long. CDR1 SGHTA and CDR2 FQGNSA come from the germline V gene. V shed 1 base and J shed 9 bases, with 9 bases lying between them. In nucleotides, the CDR3 is TGTGCCAGCAGCTTAGGACAGGACCGGGAGCTGTTTTTT. Its translation is CASSLGQDRELFF.

The gene calls are TRBV5-5 and TRBJ1-4; TRBD1 matches 9 bases. CDR3 length equals 15 residues. The ends lost 0 bases at V and 7 bases at J; junction bases unmatched: 4. From germline, CDR1 is SGHKS and CDR2 YYEKEE (reference sequence). The CDR3 bases are TGTGCCAGCAGCTTGGGGGGACAGGGTGGTGAAAAACTGTTTTTT. It codes for CASSLGGQGGEKLFF.

In regard to this clone: Its ends do not fully match the called genes, so a read error is possible. V and J are TRBV3-1 (or the pseudogene TRBV3-2) and TRBJ1-1; D unresolved. CDR1 and CDR2 from the germline V gene are LGHDT and YNNKEL (reference sequence). The CDR3 sequence is 15 residues long. The CDR3 protein is CAGSQETLVNTEAFF. DNA of the CDR3: TGTGCCGGCAGCCAAGAAACTCTAGTGAACACTGAAGCTTTCTTT.

V gene TRBV6-6 combines with J gene TRBJ1-6; no clear D. Germline assignment: CDR1 MNHNY and CDR2 SVGAGI (reference sequence). Trimming cost V 8 bases and J 0 bases, with 5 bases left between them. This CDR3 contains 13 residues. The CDR3 protein is CASEGSYNSPLHF. In nucleotides, the CDR3 is TGTGCCAGCGAAGGCTCCTATAATTCACCCCTCCACTTT.

This rearrangement joins TRBV6-6 to TRBJ2-7; D gene uncertain. The CDR3 is 12 residues long. In germline, CDR1 is MNHNY, CDR2 SVGAGI (reference sequence). The V end was cut by 6 bases, the J end by 4 bases, with 10 bases between. The CDR3 sequence is CASRAYGYEQYF. The CDR3 DNA reads as TGTGCCAGCAGGGCTTATGGTTACGAGCAGTACTTC.

This chain uses TRBV18 with TRBJ2-5, with D possibly matching TRBD2 (6 bases). This CDR3 has 16 amino acids. In germline, CDR1 is KGHSH, CDR2 LQKENI. The V end was cut by 5 bases, the J end by 1 base, with 17 bases between. The chain's CDR3 is CASSRRGTLPQETQYF. CDR3 DNA: TGTGCCAGCTCAAGGCGGGGTACGCTTCCCCAAGAGACCCAGTACTTC.

The rearrangement uses TRBV3-1 (or the pseudogene TRBV3-2) and TRBJ2-7; a weak D match, TRBD2 (6 bases). CDR3 size: 13 residues. Trimming removed 4 bases at V and 3 bases at J, with 10 bases between. CDR1 is LGHDT, CDR2 YNNKEL, per germline (reference sequence). CDR3: CASSRGGGYEQYF. CDR3 coding DNA: TGTGCCAGCAGCCGGGGAGGAGGCTACGAGCAGTACTTC.

The chain employs TRBV2 and TRBJ1-2; 7 bases agree with TRBD1. Germline V gene sequence: CDR1 SNHLY, CDR2 FYNNEI. V dropped 7 bases and J dropped 8; count of bases not matched to a gene: 10. The CDR3 runs 13 residues. CDR3 DNA sequence: TGTGCCAGCACCGAAGACAGGGATCGGGGCTACACCTTC. This gives the protein CASTEDRDRGYTF.